This TCR beta chain emerged from a study of T-cell memory formation after mild COVID-19. Study details: Largely, TCR clusters stayed within a single donor.

Concerning this clonotype itself: The antigen is undetermined.

Via MiXCR, TCRdb re-called the 5' RACE reads, giving one row per CDR3 protein. The sample carries approximately 290,000 distinct CDR3 sequences, about 15% recorded once. Study-wide results and limits: Clones from the second wave (peaking day 37) had unconfirmed SARS-CoV-2 specificity. Contracting CD4+ clones lay largely in CM and EM, with CD8+ ones residing in EMRA.

There are 16 residues in the CDR3. Between the trimmed V and J ends, which lost 7 bases and 7 bases, there was a span of 25 bases. Germline-derived CDR1 and CDR2 are SEHNR and FQNEAQ (reference sequence). The chain carries TRBV7-9 and TRBJ1-1, with a possible D match to TRBD1 (6 bases). The sequence came from a man between 18 and 35 years old who had mild COVID-19 (a few samples of this study predate the infection). Cell type and time point are not known. The sequenced sample consisted of PBMCs or a T cell subset sorted from them (not recorded which). CDR3 nucleotides: TGTGCCAGCAACCGCCCGCTGAACAGGGTTGGGAGTGAAGCTTTCTTT. It codes for CASNRPLNRVGSEAFF.